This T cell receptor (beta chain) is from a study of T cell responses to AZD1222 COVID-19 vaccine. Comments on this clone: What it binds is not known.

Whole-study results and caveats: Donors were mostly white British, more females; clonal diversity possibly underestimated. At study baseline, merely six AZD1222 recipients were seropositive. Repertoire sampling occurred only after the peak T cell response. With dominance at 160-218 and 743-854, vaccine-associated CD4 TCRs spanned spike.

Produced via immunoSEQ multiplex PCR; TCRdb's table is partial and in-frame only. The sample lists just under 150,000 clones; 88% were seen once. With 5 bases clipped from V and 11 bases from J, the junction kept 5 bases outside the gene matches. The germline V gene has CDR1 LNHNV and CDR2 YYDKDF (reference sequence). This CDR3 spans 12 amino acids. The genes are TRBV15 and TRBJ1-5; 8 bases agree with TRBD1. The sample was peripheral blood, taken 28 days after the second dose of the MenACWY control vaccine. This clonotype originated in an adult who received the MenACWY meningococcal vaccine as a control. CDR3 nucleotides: TGTGCCACCAGCCGGGACAGGTGGACCCAGCATTTT. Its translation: CATSRDRWTQHF.